This T cell receptor (beta chain) was recovered during a study of cytomegalovirus exposure and HLA in healthy donors. Study observations and caveats: Likely technical artifact: a cluster of highly shared sequence variants. Analysis performed later showed TCR beta chains linked to HLA being more clonally expanded than equally common others.

This PCR relied on a set of 60 Vbeta primers and 13 Jbeta primers. This table comes from immunoSEQ multiplex PCR, and its TCRdb copy is limited to in-frame clones, with some not included. The sample records more than 90,000 clones, roughly 74% being singletons. A remark on this clone: Its matching antigen is unknown.

CDR1 and CDR2 from the germline V gene are MNHEY and SVGAGI. V was shortened by 0 bases and J by 4 bases, with 12 bases between the two germline ends. The CDR3 extends over 15 amino acids. Sequencing used PBMCs. This TCR derives from a woman between 35 and 50 years old in good health and CMV-seronegative. V and J are TRBV6-5 and TRBJ1-2; D not resolved. CDR3 DNA: TGTGCCAGCAGTTACTCGAGGGATTGGGGCTATGGCTACACCTTC. Translation: CASSYSRDWGYGYTF.